The 2 T cell receptor beta chains below all came from one sample that was sequenced in a study of T cells in Graves' hyperthyroidism and ophthalmopathy. Using RNA transcripts as the source, TCR beta CDR3 regions were amplified. HTBI primers were the set used in a first-round RT-PCR of the TCR CDR3. MiXCR, applied by TCRdb to the multiplex PCR reads, yields one record per CDR3 protein. The data show approximately 870,000 distinct CDR3 sequences, 35% to 40% seen once. Source material: blood. The source is a man aged 18-30 years with Graves' hyperthyroidism.

The chain employs TRBV12-3 or TRBV12-4 and TRBJ2-2, with D perhaps TRBD1 (5 bases). The CDR3 totals 13 residues. V lost 11 bases and J 6 bases, leaving 16 bases between the germline ends. CDR3 bases: TGTGCCGGAAGGCAGGGCAGCGCCGGGGAGCTGTTTTTT. Translation: CAGRQGSAGELFF.

Turning to this clonotype: This may stem from a read error, because a much larger clone lies one nucleotide away. Written as DNA, the CDR3 is TGTGCCATCGGTGAGGGGACAGGCTACTCCTACGAGCAGTACTTC. Its translation: CAIGEGTGYSYEQYF. V is TRBV10-3 and J is TRBJ2-7, with TRBD1 identical over 8 bases. The CDR3 runs 15 residues. Germline V gene data show CDR1 as ENHRY and CDR2 as SYGVKD.